This T cell receptor (beta chain) was found in a study of cytomegalovirus exposure and HLA in healthy donors (dated by TCRdb to the late 2010s). Some background on the complete study: According to an earlier analysis of around 600 of the donors, 150 million to 200 million T cells yielded 90 million to 140 million unique TCR beta sequences and about 280 Gb of sequence data. An early release that covered 500 to 800 HLA-typed donors contained approximately 300 gigabases of sequencing data and tens of millions of unique TCR sequences. Of the 398 genotyped donors, about 80% fell in the genetic ancestry cluster associated with self-reported Caucasian donors. The study aimed to test whether cataloging public T cell receptors could reveal signatures of past pathogen exposure. The study profiled the T cell repertoires of approximately 700 subjects by immunosequencing and related them to cytomegalovirus serostatus. In addition to the first cohort of approximately 670 subjects, a separate validation cohort of around 110 different subjects was used. The study combined high-throughput TCR immunosequencing, statistical association of individual TCRs with disease status, and machine learning to predict cytomegalovirus infection status. A later analysis re-examined previously published TCR beta repertoires from around 670 donors and added high-resolution HLA genotyping to investigate patterns of TCR occurrence. In the later analysis, no new phenotypic data were used to find candidate immune exposures; instead, reliance was placed on TCR beta sequences and their occurrence across donors. To decide whether each TCR beta V gene segment behaved as functional or pseudogenic, an earlier analysis of 587 of the donors relied on high-throughput TCR beta sequencing. Alongside the repertoire data, information on donor age, sex, ethnicity and CMV serostatus was compiled. Genome-wide SNP genotypes for about three fifths of the roughly 700 donors were used in a later genetic analysis, which treated that subset as a discovery cohort. Every repertoire in the discovery cohort had been generated on one and the same sequencing platform. HLA typing included class I and class II loci at four-digit resolution. Typing coverage varied by locus: about 620-630 donors for A, B, C, DRB1 and DQB1; more than 500 for DQA1; approximately 570 for DPA1; roughly 450 for DPB1. Because of strong linkage in the cohort, five DR-DQ haplotypes were treated as single units for association and clustering. Across about 380 genotyped donors of the cohort, an average of roughly 250,000 unique TCR beta nucleotide sequences per donor were sequenced, and roughly a sixth of those sequences were non-productive. Overall study results and their limits: The only immune exposure information available for the cohort was CMV serostatus. In a later analysis, several top co-occurrence clusters were reported to appear linked to parvovirus B19, influenza, CMV and Epstein-Barr virus. In a later analysis, most CMV-associated TCR beta chains were found to appear HLA-restricted, with HLA associations seemingly driven largely by CMV exposure. Some IMGT-functional V segments, including TRBV6-2 and TRBV6-3, could not be distinguished by the 87-base-pair reads and were therefore excluded. According to a later analysis, TCR association rates differed among HLA loci, with DRB1 alleles showing the most associated TCRs and HLA-C alleles showing the fewest. In an earlier analysis of 587 of the donors, most TCR beta V segments appeared in productive rearrangements about 87% or about 30% of the time, broadly matching IMGT annotations. Linkage disequilibrium might explain the correlated functional status among segregating V segments, but an unknown experimental factor could not be excluded. A group of highly shared sequence variants was considered likely to be a technical artifact of the sequencing pipeline. A later analysis associated 15,000 to 20,000 TCR beta sequences with specific HLA alleles at a false discovery rate of 0.05. The classifier was reported to diagnose cytomegalovirus status with high specificity and sensitivity in both the original and validation cohorts. A few of the identified cytomegalovirus-associated TCR beta chains were confirmed in vitro to be specific for cytomegalovirus antigens. Because some donors lacked HLA typing at each locus, the association tests relied only on the typed subset. Assigning TCR associations to individual alleles was difficult when HLA alleles, especially DR and DQ, strongly co-occurred. V-gene and J-gene trimming of TCR beta chains was associated with a missense DCLRE1C variant in a later genetic analysis, and the association was replicated in an independent cohort. The cohort was sequenced for TCR beta chains only, and without alpha or paired-chain data the features that could be detected were limited. The presence/absence analyses assumed that sequencing depth was roughly uniform across donors, and that assumption may not be true. Across donors, most TCR sequences were observed very rarely, whereas some public TCRs were present in many individuals. A total of fewer than 200 TCR beta chains were listed by the study as associated with cytomegalovirus. According to a later genetic analysis, donors in an Asian-associated ancestry cluster had fewer N-insertions in productive TCRs than the roughly 700-donor mean. In a later analysis, HLA-associated TCR beta chains showed more clonal expansion and lower generation probabilities than non-associated chains that were equally common. The authors suggested that the approach could potentially be extended to other disease states and immunological phenotypes. Because counts were too low, 15 to 20 rarely observed V segments, including chromosome 9 orphons, were excluded from the earlier analysis of roughly 580 of the donors. A further reported finding was that TCR beta sequences accurately predicted the HLA-A and HLA-B alleles for most subjects in the first cohort.

The library came from the immunoSEQ multiplex PCR assay. A mixture of 60 forward primers for TCR Vbeta segments and 13 reverse primers for TCR Jbeta segments was used in the multiplex PCR. The CDR3 region of rearranged TCR beta genes was amplified from genomic DNA by a multiplex PCR assay. Amplified TCR beta libraries were sequenced as 87-base-pair reads on the Illumina HiSeq System. Regarding the original processing steps: Across the roughly 640 repertoires, a later analysis counted approximately 83 million unique TCR beta chains, around 11 million of which were shared by at least two donors. A nearest-neighbor algorithm error-corrected the raw reads and collapsed the reads into unique sequences, merging closely related sequences to remove PCR and sequencing errors. To assign V, D and J gene segments, CDR3 sequences were aligned to IMGT reference sequences. Each retained sequence needed at least a six-nucleotide match to both a V gene segment and a J gene segment. A rearrangement counted as productive if the CDR3 had no stop codons and remained in frame with V and J, and every other rearrangement counted as non-productive. CDR3 was defined according to IMGT convention as the region running from the second conserved V-encoded cysteine to the conserved J-encoded phenylalanine. The earlier analysis of 550 to 650 of the donors excluded any sequence lacking an unambiguous match to a single V gene segment. An earlier analysis of approximately 590 of the donors classified V segments as functional when productive rearrangements were above 56.7% and as segregating when the standard deviation between donors was above 5%. A statistical classification framework was developed to diagnose cytomegalovirus status using the catalog of TCR beta chain sequences. V and J gene assignment, in a later analysis, came from comparing TCR nucleotide sequences with IMGT/GENE-DB human TR gene sequences. A later analysis assigned CDR3 sequences and most-parsimonious VDJ recombination scenarios with the TCRdist pipeline. A later analysis defined each TCR beta chain by its CDR3 amino acid sequence plus V-gene family, and excluded reads lacking a unique V-gene family. A later analysis removed 592 highly shared, low-generation-probability nucleotide sequences to deal with suspected cross-contamination and a sequencing artifact. In a later analysis, a clonal expansion index for each public chain was calculated from normalized within-repertoire ranks of inferred template counts. In a later analysis, generation probabilities were computed with a VDJ recombination model fitted to out-of-frame rearrangements, and the resulting probabilities were checked against IGoR. Hypergeometric tests were used in a later analysis to score TCR-TCR, TCR-HLA and TCR-CMV co-occurrence, with a repertoire-size bias correction applied to the TCR pairs. False discovery rates were estimated in a later analysis by permuting HLA or CMV assignments 20 times. In a later analysis, co-occurring TCRs were grouped with DBSCAN, and TCRdist sequence similarity was added when clustering was performed within HLA-allele-positive subsets. Repertoires with fewer than 30,000 or more than 120,000 public chains were left out of co-occurrence clustering, as were about five repertoires with anomalous nucleotide sharing. Entries here come from immuneACCESS through TCRdb and include only in-frame sequences with V and J called. Some clones fail to appear in such tables; in the studies checked, an unresolved V gene covers under half of the shortfall, and the cause of the remainder is unknown. The V and J calls and clone size are taken from that table; D and trimming were inferred from the DNA. The sample table lists about 90,000 clones, less than 80% of them with a count of one. Roughly a fifth of the sample is in the top ten clones.

Taken from the germline V gene, the CDR1 and CDR2 loops are SGHTA and FQGNSA. The CDR3 numbers 16 residues from cysteine through phenylalanine. Of the read, only the CDR3 DNA is kept; its 48 bases are in frame from base 1. Trimming costs V 1 base and J 5 bases, and their ends lie 17 bases apart. The cohort consisted of approximately 690 healthy bone marrow donors. All cohort members were sampled while nominally healthy, although unrecorded immune exposures were likely present. The donor was CMV seropositive and was included in the group of 290 or so seropositive cohort members. A peripheral blood sample was collected from each donor, and TCR beta sequencing was performed on peripheral blood mononuclear cells. Genomic DNA extraction from the blood cell samples was performed with the Qiagen DNeasy Blood Extraction Kit. A word on this clone: Its specific antigen is unknown. The sample holds no much larger clone one base away, and base qualities are not on file.

The chain is made from TRBV7-2 and TRBJ2-5, with TRBD2 perhaps the D gene, on 7 matching bases. This TCR was recovered from a woman aged 45-59 years in good health and CMV-seropositive. Sequenced material: PBMCs. The nucleotide sequence is given as TGTGCCAGCAGCTTAGTGGGCGGCGGGGGCGGGGAGACCCAGTACTTC. The translation is CASSLVGGGGGETQYF.